These T cell receptor beta chains were read from a single sample in a study of T cell responses to AZD1222 COVID-19 vaccine. Profiling relied on immunoSEQ multiplex PCR, and the TCRdb table lists in-frame clones only, not all of them. This table has tens of thousands of clones, nearly 90% appearing once. The source was peripheral blood, collected on day 0 of AZD1222 vaccination. The receptors come from an adult in good health. CDR3s include the opening cysteine and the closing phenylalanine or tryptophan. A D gene is named only where the DNA matches it firmly. For some rows the clone size is stated as once, few or many, or as a class when expanded; others skip it.

clone_size	d_call	v_call	j_call	cdr3_nt	cdr3_aa
NA	NA	TRBV18	TRBJ1-5	TGTGCCAGCTCAAAGTCTGATCAGCCCCAGCATTTT	CASSKSDQPQHF
NA	NA	TRBV5-1	TRBJ2-2	TGCGCCAGCAGCTTGGGGGTTGACCCTGCCTACACCGGGGAGCTGTTTTTT	CASSLGVDPAYTGELFF
NA	NA	TRBV7-2	TRBJ1-2	TGTGCCAGCAGCCCGAGGGGAGGCCCTAACTATGGCTACACCTTC	CASSPRGGPNYGYTF
few	NA	TRBV10-3	TRBJ2-5	TGTGCCATCAGTGAGGGAGTGAAGACCCAGTACTTC	CAISEGVKTQYF
NA	TRBD2	TRBV3-1/TRBV3-2	TRBJ2-1	TGTGCCAGCAGCCACGGACTAGCGGGGGACAATGAGCAGTTCTTC	CASSHGLAGDNEQFF
NA	NA	TRBV7-9	TRBJ2-2	TGTGCCAGCAGCTTGGCGGGGAACACCGGGGAGCTGTTTTTT	CASSLAGNTGELFF
NA	TRBD1	TRBV11-2	TRBJ2-7	TGTGCCAGCAGCGGCGGGACAGGGGTTTGGGGGAGGCAGTACTTC	CASSGGTGVWGRQYF
NA	TRBD1	TRBV2	TRBJ1-1	TGTGCCAGCGACTACTCGGGGGACAGGAGGGGCACTGAAGCTTTCTTT	CASDYSGDRRGTEAFF
NA	TRBD2	TRBV5-1	TRBJ2-7	TGCGCCAGCAGCCCGGGACTAACGAGCTACGAGCAGTACTTC	CASSPGLTSYEQYF
NA	NA	TRBV6-1	TRBJ1-6	TGTGCCAGCAGTGAAGCTGCAGGGTGGAATTCACCCCTCCACTTT	CASSEAAGWNSPLHF
NA	NA	TRBV7-8	TRBJ2-4	TGTGCCAGCAGCGTCCCTGGTGGCATTCAGTACTTC	CASSVPGGIQYF
NA	TRBD1	TRBV18	TRBJ2-7	TGTGCCAGCTCATCGGACAGGGGGCCCTTCGAGCAGTACTTC	CASSSDRGPFEQYF
NA	NA	TRBV15	TRBJ2-6	TGTGCCACCAGCAGAGACCGCCATACATCTGGGGCCAACGTCCTGACTTTC	CATSRDRHTSGANVLTF
NA	TRBD1	TRBV11-2	TRBJ1-1	TGTGCCAGCAGCCCCGGACAGGGATGGACTGAAGCTTTCTTT	CASSPGQGWTEAFF
once	NA	TRBV3-1/TRBV3-2	TRBJ2-2	TGTGCCAGCAGTTTCAAGGGAAACCTTTTGACCGGGGAGCTGTTTTTT	CASSFKGNLLTGELFF
NA	TRBD1	TRBV27	TRBJ2-1	TGTGCCAGCAGTCAGGGGGCCACCTACAATGAGCAGTTCTTC	CASSQGATYNEQFF
NA	TRBD1	TRBV18	TRBJ1-5	TGTGCCAGCTCACCCTCCGGGACAGGGGGCGGGCAGCCCCAGCATTTT	CASSPSGTGGGQPQHF
NA	NA	TRBV13	TRBJ1-1	TGTGCCAGCAGGAAGGACTTACGGAACACTGAAGCTTTCTTT	CASRKDLRNTEAFF